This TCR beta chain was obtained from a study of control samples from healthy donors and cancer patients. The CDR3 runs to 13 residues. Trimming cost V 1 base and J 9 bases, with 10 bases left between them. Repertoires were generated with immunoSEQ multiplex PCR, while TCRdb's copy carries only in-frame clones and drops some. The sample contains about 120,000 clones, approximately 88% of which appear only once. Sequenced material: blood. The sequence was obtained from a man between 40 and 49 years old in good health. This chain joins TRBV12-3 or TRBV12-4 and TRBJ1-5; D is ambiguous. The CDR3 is CASSLGRSGPQHF. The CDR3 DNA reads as TGTGCCAGCAGTTTAGGACGGTCAGGGCCCCAGCATTTT.